These T cell receptor beta chains were read from a single sample in a study of shared clonotypes between healthy human individuals. The data were produced by immunoSEQ multiplex PCR, yet TCRdb's version contains in-frame clones alone and is incomplete. The repertoire consists of some 450,000 clones, with roughly four fifths occurring once and the leading ten covering around 12%. The sequenced material came from PBMCs. The receptor set was obtained from a woman between 35 and 50 years old in good health. Some clones in this sample may be carry-over from other donors' samples. Each CDR3 is given with its conserved first and last residue. A D gene is named only where the DNA matches it firmly. Clone size appears in some rows only: once, few, many, or a class for an expanded clone.

DNA | CDR3 | size | J | D | V
TGTGCCAGCTCACCCGGGACTAGCGGTTACAATGAGCAGTTCTTC | CASSPGTSGYNEQFF | - | TRBJ2-1 | TRBD2 | TRBV18
TGTGCCAGCAGTCGTAGCGGGAGTCTCTCCTACGAGCAGTACTTC | CASSRSGSLSYEQYF | many | TRBJ2-7 | TRBD2 | TRBV28
TGTGCCAGCAGTACAGAGGGACCACAAACTGAAGCTTTCTTT | CASSTEGPQTEAFF | - | TRBJ1-1 | - | TRBV6-5
TGCGCCAGCAGCCAATATCCTTATCGGGACAGGGGTAACAATGAGCAGTTCTTC | CASSQYPYRDRGNNEQFF | - | TRBJ2-1 | TRBD1 | TRBV4-3
TGTGCCAGCAGTTTAATGCGGATACGATACACCGGGGAGCTGTTTTTT | CASSLMRIRYTGELFF | - | TRBJ2-2 | - | TRBV28
TGTGCCAGCAGCGTATTCCACTCAGGGGAGGATACGCAGTATTTT | CASSVFHSGEDTQYF | - | TRBJ2-3 | - | TRBV9
TGTGCCAGCCGGTTGTACAATGAGCAGTTCTTC | CASRLYNEQFF | - | TRBJ2-1 | - | TRBV2
TGTGCCAGCAGTTCCCAGGGAACCTACGAGCAGTACTTC | CASSSQGTYEQYF | - | TRBJ2-7 | - | TRBV28
TGCAGTGCACGGCGGGACAGCACCTACAATGAGCAGTTCTTC | CSARRDSTYNEQFF | - | TRBJ2-1 | - | TRBV29-1
TGTGCCACCGCGGACAGGGAGGATCAGCCCCAGCATTTT | CATADREDQPQHF | - | TRBJ1-5 | TRBD1 | TRBV19
TGTGCCAGCAGCTTAAAGGGATTCGGTCCATACGAGCAGTACTTC | CASSLKGFGPYEQYF | - | TRBJ2-7 | - | TRBV11-2
TGTGCCAGCAGTTGGGACAGGGGCACAGATACGCAGTATTTT | CASSWDRGTDTQYF | - | TRBJ2-3 | TRBD1 | TRBV6-6
TGTGCTAGTGGTTTGGTTAGGGGTGGCAATCAGCCCCAGCATTTT | CASGLVRGGNQPQHF | - | TRBJ1-5 | - | TRBV12-5
TGTGCCAGCAGTCGAGGGCAGGGTGGCTACACCTTC | CASSRGQGGYTF | - | TRBJ1-2 | - | TRBV25-1
TGTGCCAGCAGTTACGGTAGGGTTGGGAACGAGCAGTACTTC | CASSYGRVGNEQYF | - | TRBJ2-7 | - | TRBV6-5
TGTGCCAGCAGTTTATCGACCCCGGGACTGTCTGAGAGGGGCTACACCTTC | CASSLSTPGLSERGYTF | - | TRBJ1-2 | - | TRBV27
TGTGCCAGCTCTCTCGGACAGGCTGGGGCCAACGTCCTGACTTTC | CASSLGQAGANVLTF | - | TRBJ2-6 | TRBD1 | TRBV18
TGTGCCAGCAATTCCATAATACTAGCGGGCTACGGGGACGAGCAGTACTTC | CASNSIILAGYGDEQYF | - | TRBJ2-7 | TRBD2 | TRBV28
TGTGCCAGCCTACAGGGATCGGGGGGAAACACCATATATTTT | CASLQGSGGNTIYF | few | TRBJ1-3 | - | TRBV2
TGTGCCAGCTCACCAATCCAGACTAGCGGGGGTTACAATGAGCAGTTCTTC | CASSPIQTSGGYNEQFF | - | TRBJ2-1 | TRBD2 | TRBV18
TGTGCCAGCAGTTTCGACTCCAATGAGCAGTTCTTC | CASSFDSNEQFF | - | TRBJ2-1 | - | TRBV28